Each of the 4 T cell receptor beta chains below was sequenced from the same sample in a study of post-analysis software for immune sequencing data. Regarding the study as a whole: The five TRBV segments detected at higher frequency in patients than in controls included TRBV5-6, TRBV5-1 and TRBV20-1.

Researchers reported that TCR beta cDNA libraries carried unique molecular identifiers. TCRdb itself ran the PCR reads through MiXCR, one entry per CDR3 protein. The repertoire consists of over 700,000 distinct CDR3 sequences, with 30% occurring once and the leading ten covering roughly 0.57%. The antigens for these receptors are not known. What was sequenced was blood. The receptors originated from a girl between 10 and 17 years old with multiple sclerosis.

This sequence joins TRBV4-2 and TRBJ2-1; D ambiguous. CDR3 length: 13 residues. From germline, CDR1 is LGHNA and CDR2 YNFKEQ. The V and J ends lost 0 bases and 8 bases respectively, with 8 bases between them. The CDR3 DNA is TGTGCCAGCAGCCAAGAGTGGAGCGATGAGCAGTTCTTC. This encodes CASSQEWSDEQFF.

V and J are TRBV20-1 and TRBJ2-1; D unresolved. The V gene's germline CDR1 is DFQATT and CDR2 SNEGSKA (reference sequence). The CDR3 has 12 amino acids. The V end was cut by 6 bases, the J end by 6 bases, with 12 bases between. CDR3 DNA sequence: TGCAGTGCACCCCGGTTCGGCAATGAGCAGTTCTTC. Translation gives CSAPRFGNEQFF.

This clonotype was detected ten times or more. The CDR3 loop reads CASSGGLGQPYNEQFF. The CDR3 region has the DNA TGTGCCAGCAGCGGAGGTCTGGGACAGCCGTACAATGAGCAGTTCTTC. V and J are TRBV5-6 and TRBJ2-1; TRBD1 aligns across 7 bases. The germline CDR1 and CDR2 sequences are SGHDT and YYEEEE. The CDR3 covers 16 residues. The trim removed 4 bases at V and 4 bases at J, leaving 11 bases unmatched.

The chain joins TRBV20-1 to TRBJ1-5; weak D call: TRBD1 (6 bases). The ends were cut back, 3 bases at V and 7 bases at J, with 13 bases in the middle. Germline V gene sequence: CDR1 DFQATT, CDR2 SNEGSKA (reference sequence). CDR3 length: 13 amino acids. The CDR3 DNA reads TGCAGTGCTAGTTGGCAGGGGAGACAGCCCCAGCATTTT. Amino acids: CSASWQGRQPQHF.